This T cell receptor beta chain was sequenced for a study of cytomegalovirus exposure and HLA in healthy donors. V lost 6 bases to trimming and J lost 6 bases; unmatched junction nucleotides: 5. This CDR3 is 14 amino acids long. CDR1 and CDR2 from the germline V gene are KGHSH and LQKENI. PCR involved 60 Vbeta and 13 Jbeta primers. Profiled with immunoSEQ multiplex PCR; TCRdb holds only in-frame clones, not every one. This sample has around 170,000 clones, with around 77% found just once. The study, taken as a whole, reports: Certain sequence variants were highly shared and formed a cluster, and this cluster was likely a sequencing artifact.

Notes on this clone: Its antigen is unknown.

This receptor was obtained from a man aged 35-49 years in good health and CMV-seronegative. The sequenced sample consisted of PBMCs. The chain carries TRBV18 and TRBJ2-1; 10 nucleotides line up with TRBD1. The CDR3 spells CASSGDRGLNEQFF. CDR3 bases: TGTGCCAGCTCCGGCGACAGGGGGCTCAATGAGCAGTTCTTC.